Below are 20 T cell receptor beta chains sequenced from a single sample in a study of cytomegalovirus exposure and HLA in healthy donors. TCRdb's copy holds only in-frame clones and misses some; the assay was immunoSEQ multiplex PCR. This sample has 150,000 to 200,000 clones; almost 85% occur once, and the top ten carry roughly a tenth. Sample: PBMCs. Receptor source: a man younger than 40 in good health and CMV-seropositive.

Only a few counts were recorded for this clone. The chain joins TRBV6-1 to TRBJ1-1; D gene ambiguous. This CDR3 is 14 amino acids long. Looked up from germline, CDR1 is MNHNS and CDR2 is SASEGT. V lost 2 bases to trimming and J lost 1 base, with 8 bases between them. The CDR3 DNA follows: TGTGCCAGCAGTGAAAATCAGGAGAACACTGAAGCTTTCTTT. This encodes CASSENQENTEAFF.

This chain connects TRBV7-9 to TRBJ2-1, with D perhaps TRBD2 (5 bases). The CDR3 runs to 16 residues. From germline, CDR1 is SEHNR and CDR2 FQNEAQ (reference sequence). Trimming removed 5 bases from V and 0 bases from J, with 14 bases in between. The CDR3, as DNA: TGTGCCAGCAGCCCTACCAAAGGGAGCTCCTACAATGAGCAGTTCTTC. Translation gives CASSPTKGSSYNEQFF.

The V and J genes are TRBV7-3 and TRBJ2-2; unclear D gene. V was shortened by 5 bases and J by 4 bases, with 14 bases between the two germline ends. Germline CDR1 SGHTA, CDR2 FQGTGA. This CDR3 spans 15 amino acids. CDR3 in amino acids: CASSPHEVGTGELFF. For the CDR3, the DNA is TGTGCCAGCAGCCCTCACGAGGTCGGCACCGGGGAGCTGTTTTTT.

In this sample, this clone turned up once. The identical CDR3 is also encoded by other nucleotide sequences in the sample. The chain carries TRBV6-5 and TRBJ2-5; 7 bases agree with TRBD2. The CDR3 extends over 15 amino acids. With V trimmed by 0 bases and J by 1 base, 2 bases remained unmatched. The germline CDR1 and CDR2 sequences are MNHEY and SVGAGI. CDR3 sequence reads: CASSYSGGIQETQYF. The CDR3 region has the DNA TGTGCCAGCAGTTACTCGGGGGGGATCCAAGAGACCCAGTACTTC.

The rearrangement joins TRBV11-3 to TRBJ1-5; D ambiguous. Trimming stripped 1 base from V and 4 bases from J, with 5 bases between. Looked up from germline, CDR1 is SGHNT and CDR2 is YENEEA. CDR3 length: 13 amino acids. CDR3: CASSLVENQPQHF. The CDR3 bases are TGTGCCAGCAGCTTAGTTGAGAATCAGCCCCAGCATTTT.

This clone was detected a few times. This chain joins TRBV25-1 and TRBJ1-1; perhaps TRBD1 as D (5 bases). Trimming took off 8 bases at V and 4 bases at J, with 11 bases between the two ends. Germline CDR1 is MGHDK and CDR2 is SYGVNS. The CDR3 is 12 amino acids. The CDR3 loop reads CASGHLRTEAFF. The CDR3 bases are TGTGCCAGCGGACACTTACGCACTGAAGCTTTCTTT.

The V gene is TRBV2, the J gene TRBJ2-7, with 9 bases matching TRBD2. In germline, CDR1 is SNHLY, CDR2 FYNNEI. The trim removed 6 bases at V and 1 base at J, leaving 10 bases unmatched. This CDR3 region has 16 residues. In DNA, the CDR3 is TGTGCCAGCAGCGTCAAAGCGGGAGGCCTTTCCTACGAGCAGTACTTC. Its protein is CASSVKAGGLSYEQYF.

This sequence joins TRBV9 and TRBJ2-3, with 8 bases matching TRBD2. Looked up from germline, CDR1 is SGDLS and CDR2 is YYNGEE. The CDR3 totals 14 residues. The ends lost 3 bases at V and 5 bases at J; junction bases unmatched: 5. The CDR3 DNA is TGTGCCAGCAGCGGAAGCGGGAGAGGAGATACGCAGTATTTT. Translation: CASSGSGRGDTQYF.

V usage is TRBV29-1 and J usage is TRBJ1-2, with 9 bases identical to TRBD1. The V gene end was trimmed by 0 bases and the J gene end by 6 bases; junction bases not matched to a gene: 8. Germline V lookup: CDR1 SQVTM, CDR2 ANQGSEA. CDR3 length: 15 residues. The CDR3 is CSVEENTGTGNGYTF. The CDR3 DNA reads as TGCAGCGTTGAAGAGAATACTGGGACAGGGAATGGCTACACCTTC.

This chain links TRBV13 with TRBJ2-5, with 7 positions matching TRBD1. CDR3 length: 14 residues. Germline V gives CDR1 PRHDT, CDR2 FYEKMQ (reference sequence). Trimming cost V 2 bases and J 7 bases; bases outside gene matches: 7. The CDR3 spells CASSLSQGKGTQYF. In nucleotides, the CDR3 is TGTGCCAGCAGCTTATCACAGGGGAAAGGGACCCAGTACTTC. The entire variable domain, with the rest obtained from reference TRBV13 and TRBJ2-5, is as follows: AAGVIQSPRHLIKEKRETATLKCYPIPRHDTVYWYQQGPGQDPQFLISFYEKMQSDKGSIPDRFSAQQFSDYHSELNMSSLELGDSALYFCASSLSQGKGTQYFGPGTRLLVL.

This chain joins TRBV29-1 and TRBJ2-1; 8 nucleotides line up with TRBD2. The CDR3 runs to 13 residues. The V and J ends lost 5 bases and 7 bases, in that order; junction bases with no gene match: 7. The germline V gene has CDR1 SQVTM and CDR2 ANQGSEA. CDR3 protein: CSVWSGSGNEQFF. The DNA of the CDR3 is TGCAGCGTTTGGAGCGGGAGTGGGAATGAGCAGTTCTTC.

V is TRBV6-5 and J is TRBJ2-2; possibly TRBD2 for D (5 bases). Trimming pared 5 bases from V and 3 bases from J, leaving 13 bases between. CDR3 length equals 15 residues. Germline V gives CDR1 MNHEY, CDR2 SVGAGI. CDR3 loop: CASSRDGSDTGELFF. DNA of the CDR3: TGTGCCAGCAGTCGTGATGGGAGCGACACCGGGGAGCTGTTTTTT.

The rearrangement links TRBV2 to TRBJ1-4, with 10 bases fitting TRBD1. CDR1 is SNHLY and CDR2 is FYNNEI in the germline V gene. The trim removed 5 bases at V and 5 bases at J, leaving 5 bases unmatched. CDR3 length: 15 residues. The CDR3 nucleotides read TGTGCCAGCAGTACCGGGACAGGGGAAAATGAAAAACTGTTTTTT. Translation: CASSTGTGENEKLFF.

V usage is TRBV4-1 and J usage is TRBJ1-2; TRBD1 matches 8 bases. Trimming took 4 bases from V and 8 from J; bases not matched to a gene: 21. The CDR3 length is 18 residues. Looked up from germline, CDR1 is MGHRA and CDR2 is YSYEKL. DNA of the CDR3: TGCGCCAGCAGCCTATACTATGCCCTTTCAGGGGGCGCCTGGGGCTACACCTTC. It yields the protein CASSLYYALSGGAWGYTF.

The chain is built from TRBV10-1 and TRBJ2-7; D is unresolved. Germline V gene sequence: CDR1 WNHNN, CDR2 SYGVQD (reference sequence). V was pared by 5 bases and J by 5 bases, with 16 bases between. This CDR3 has 14 amino acids. CDR3 amino acids: CASSPWAGSNEQYF. CDR3 nucleotides: TGCGCCAGCAGTCCCTGGGCTGGGTCAAACGAGCAGTACTTC.

The chain carries TRBV4-3 and TRBJ1-1; D remains unclear. V shed 4 bases and J shed 0 bases, with 15 bases lying between them. Germline CDR1 LGHNA, CDR2 YSLEER. The CDR3 is made up of 16 amino acids. CDR3 bases: TGCGCCAGCAGCCGCGGAGCGAGGGATATGAACACTGAAGCTTTCTTT. This sequence encodes CASSRGARDMNTEAFF.

The chain joins TRBV2 to TRBJ2-7; D gene unclear. The CDR3 sequence is 14 residues long. V gave up 3 bases and J gave up 4 bases, with 13 bases separating them. Germline V gene sequence: CDR1 SNHLY, CDR2 FYNNEI. CDR3 coding DNA: TGTGCCAGCAGTGAGGTACTCCGCCGGTACGAGCAGTACTTC. Translation: CASSEVLRRYEQYF.

V gene TRBV11-2 combines with J gene TRBJ2-7, with TRBD1 as a possible D gene (6 bases). The CDR3 spans 11 residues. The germline V gene has CDR1 SGHAT and CDR2 FQNNGV. Deletions cut 6 bases from V and 3 bases from J, with 6 bases between. The CDR3 is CASRGGYEQYF. The CDR3 DNA reads as TGTGCCAGCAGAGGGGGCTACGAGCAGTACTTC.

The rearrangement links TRBV7-8 to TRBJ2-5, with TRBD1 matching 8 bases. Germline V gene lookup returns CDR1 SGHVS and CDR2 FQNEAQ. The CDR3 length is 13 residues. The V and J ends lost 3 bases and 6 bases, in that order; junction bases with no gene match: 3. DNA for the CDR3: TGTGCCAGCAGCTTGCAGGGGGCGCAGACCCAGTACTTC. As protein: CASSLQGAQTQYF.

The chain uses TRBV19 and TRBJ1-2; 7 bases map to TRBD1. The CDR3 spans 13 residues. The V and J ends lost 5 bases and 8 bases, in that order; junction bases with no gene match: 8. From germline, CDR1 is LNHDA and CDR2 SQIVND (reference sequence). This CDR3 reads CASSVNRGTGYTF. CDR3 sequence (DNA): TGTGCCAGTAGTGTCAACAGGGGTACCGGCTACACCTTC.